This T cell receptor beta chain was retrieved from a study of graft-versus-host responses after intestinal transplantation. Study at large: Multivisceral, liver-intestinal, or isolated intestinal transplants were received by the recipients. Recipients across the board were started on anti-thymocyte globulin induction, then kept on tacrolimus and steroids for two to four years.

Comment on this clone: The antigen remains unidentified.

Study findings and constraints: Allograft clonal ratios (graft-versus-host to host-versus-graft) were high in patients who had graft-donor T cell macrochimerism. Early HvG declines after transplant were associated with peak circulating GvH clone levels.

Assay: immunoSEQ multiplex PCR; the TCRdb copy retains only in-frame clones and omits some. The sample shows some 41,000 clones, 91% of them seen only once. V was cut by 0 bases and J by 3 bases, with 22 bases left in between. The germline CDR1 and CDR2 sequences are LGHNA and YNFKEQ. This CDR3 has 19 residues. The input for sequencing was PBMCs, taken around 330 days after intestinal transplant. The sequence derives from a human patient who received an intestinal transplant, so some T cells may come from the graft donor. The V gene is TRBV4-2, the J gene TRBJ2-3; weak D call: TRBD2 (7 bases). The DNA for the CDR3 is TGTGCCAGCAGCCAAGATTTTCGGGGGGCCCCTCCTGGGACAGATACGCAGTATTTT. Amino acid sequence: CASSQDFRGAPPGTDTQYF.